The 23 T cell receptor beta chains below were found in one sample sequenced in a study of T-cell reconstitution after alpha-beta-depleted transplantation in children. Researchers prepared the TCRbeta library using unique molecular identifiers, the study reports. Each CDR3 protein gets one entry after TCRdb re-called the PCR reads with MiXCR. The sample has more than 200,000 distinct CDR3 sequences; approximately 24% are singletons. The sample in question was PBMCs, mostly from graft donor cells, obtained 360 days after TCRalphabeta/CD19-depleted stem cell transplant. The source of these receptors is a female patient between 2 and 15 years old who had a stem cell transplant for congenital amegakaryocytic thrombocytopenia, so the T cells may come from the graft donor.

The CDR3: CASSLVYAVDSTYGYTF. The CDR3 region has the DNA TGTGCCAGCAGCTTAGTGTATGCCGTTGACAGTACCTATGGCTACACCTTC. This chain connects TRBV11-2 to TRBJ1-2, with D possibly TRBD1 on 5 matching bases. Germline V gene data show CDR1 as SGHAT and CDR2 as FQNNGV. The CDR3 spans 17 residues. Trimming left V 1 base short and J 4 bases short, with 19 bases between.

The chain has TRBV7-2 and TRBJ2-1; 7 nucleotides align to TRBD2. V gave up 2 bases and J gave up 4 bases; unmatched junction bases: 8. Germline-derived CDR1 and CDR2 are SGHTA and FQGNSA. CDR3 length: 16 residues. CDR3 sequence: CASSLIASGVYNEQFF. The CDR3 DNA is TGTGCCAGCAGCTTAATCGCTAGCGGTGTATACAATGAGCAGTTCTTC.

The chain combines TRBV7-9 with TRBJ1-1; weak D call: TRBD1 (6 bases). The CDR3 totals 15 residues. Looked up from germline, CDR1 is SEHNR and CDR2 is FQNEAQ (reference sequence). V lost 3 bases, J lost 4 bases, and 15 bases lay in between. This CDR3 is CASSFDWGAGTEAFF. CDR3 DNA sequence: TGTGCCAGCAGCTTTGATTGGGGGGCTGGCACTGAAGCTTTCTTT.

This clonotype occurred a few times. Here the CDR3 reads CASSYSGGRRSEQFF. CDR3 bases: TGTGCCAGCAGTTATTCCGGCGGGAGAAGGAGTGAGCAGTTCTTC. This chain connects TRBV28 to TRBJ2-1; 7 positions agree with TRBD2. This CDR3 has 15 amino acids. Germline CDR1 and CDR2: MDHEN and SYDVKM. With 4 bases clipped from V and 9 bases from J, the junction kept 12 bases outside the gene matches.

CDR3 nucleotide sequence: TGTGCCAGCAGCTTAAGGACTAGCGGCACAGATACGCAGTATTTT. Protein product: CASSLRTSGTDTQYF. The chain uses TRBV11-1 and TRBJ2-3; 9 bases line up with TRBD2. Unmatched junction bases numbered 1, after V lost 2 bases and J lost 1 base. The germline CDR1 and CDR2 sequences are SGHAT and FQDESV (reference sequence). The CDR3 totals 15 residues.

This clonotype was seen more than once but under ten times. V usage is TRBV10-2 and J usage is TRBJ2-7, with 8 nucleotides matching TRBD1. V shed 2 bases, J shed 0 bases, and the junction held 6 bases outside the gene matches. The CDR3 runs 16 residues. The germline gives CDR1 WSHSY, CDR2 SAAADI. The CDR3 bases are TGCGCCAGCAGTGAGCAGTCAGGGGGCGTCTCCTACGAGCAGTACTTC. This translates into CASSEQSGGVSYEQYF.

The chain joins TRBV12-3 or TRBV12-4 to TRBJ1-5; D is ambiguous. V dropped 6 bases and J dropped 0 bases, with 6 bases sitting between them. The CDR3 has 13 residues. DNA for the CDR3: TGTGCCAGCAGAGAGAATAGCAATCAGCCCCAGCATTTT. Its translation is CASRENSNQPQHF.

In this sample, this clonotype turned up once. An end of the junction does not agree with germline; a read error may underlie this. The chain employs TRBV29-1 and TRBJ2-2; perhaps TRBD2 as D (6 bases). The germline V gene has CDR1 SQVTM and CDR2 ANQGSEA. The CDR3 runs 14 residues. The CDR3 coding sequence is TGCAGCGTTGAAGGGAGGGGAGGAGCCGGGGAGGTGTTTTTT. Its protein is CSVEGRGGAGEVFF.

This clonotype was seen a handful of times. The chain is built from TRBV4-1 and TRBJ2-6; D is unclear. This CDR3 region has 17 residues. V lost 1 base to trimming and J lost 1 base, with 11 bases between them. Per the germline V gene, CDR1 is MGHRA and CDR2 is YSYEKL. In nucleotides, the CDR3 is TGCGCCAGCAGCCAAGTGGCCACAACATCTGGGGCCAACGTCCTGACTTTC. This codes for CASSQVATTSGANVLTF.

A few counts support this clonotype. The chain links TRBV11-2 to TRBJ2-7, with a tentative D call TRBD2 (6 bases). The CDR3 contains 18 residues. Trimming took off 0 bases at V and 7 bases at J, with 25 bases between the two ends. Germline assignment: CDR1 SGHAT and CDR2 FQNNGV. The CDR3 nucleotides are TGTGCCAGCAGCTTAGAGGAGGTGGGAGGACCCCTTTCACGAGAGCAGTACTTC. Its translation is CASSLEEVGGPLSREQYF.

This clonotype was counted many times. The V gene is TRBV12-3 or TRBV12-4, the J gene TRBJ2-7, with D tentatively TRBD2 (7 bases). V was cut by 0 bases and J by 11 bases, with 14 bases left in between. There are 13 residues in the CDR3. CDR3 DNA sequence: TGTGCCAGCAGTTTAGCAGGCCGGGGGGCTGAGTACTTC. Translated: CASSLAGRGAEYF.

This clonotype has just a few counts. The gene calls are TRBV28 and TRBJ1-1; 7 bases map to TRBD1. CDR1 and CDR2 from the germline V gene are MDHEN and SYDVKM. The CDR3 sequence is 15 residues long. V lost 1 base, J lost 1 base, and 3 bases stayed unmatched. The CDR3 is CASSLYRGTNTEAFF. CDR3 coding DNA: TGTGCCAGCAGTTTATACAGGGGAACGAACACTGAAGCTTTCTTT.

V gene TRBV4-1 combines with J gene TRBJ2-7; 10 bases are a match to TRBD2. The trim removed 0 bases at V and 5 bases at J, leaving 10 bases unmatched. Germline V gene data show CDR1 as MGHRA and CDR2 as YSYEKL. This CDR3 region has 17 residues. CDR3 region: CASSQDNLPSGRDEQYF. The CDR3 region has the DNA TGCGCCAGCAGCCAAGATAATCTTCCTAGCGGGAGAGACGAGCAGTACTTC.

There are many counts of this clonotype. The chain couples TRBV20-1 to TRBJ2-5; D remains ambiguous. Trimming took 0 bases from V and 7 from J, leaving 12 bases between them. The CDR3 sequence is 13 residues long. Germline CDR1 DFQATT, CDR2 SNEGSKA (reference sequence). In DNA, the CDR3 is TGCAGTGCTAGAGAGTTAGCCGTGGGGACCCAGTACTTC. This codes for CSARELAVGTQYF.

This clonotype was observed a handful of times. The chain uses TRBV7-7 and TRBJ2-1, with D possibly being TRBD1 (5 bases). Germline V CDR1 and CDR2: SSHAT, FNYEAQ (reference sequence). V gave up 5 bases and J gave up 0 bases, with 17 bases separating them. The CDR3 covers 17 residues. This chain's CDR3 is CASSRQDIPSSYNEQFF. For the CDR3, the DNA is TGTGCCAGCAGCCGCCAGGACATCCCCAGCTCCTACAATGAGCAGTTCTTC.

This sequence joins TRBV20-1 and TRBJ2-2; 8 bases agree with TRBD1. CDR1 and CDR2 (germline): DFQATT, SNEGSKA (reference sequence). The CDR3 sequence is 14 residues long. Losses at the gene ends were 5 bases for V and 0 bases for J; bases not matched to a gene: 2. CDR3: CSAWDRTNTGELFF. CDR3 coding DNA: TGCAGTGCTTGGGACAGGACGAACACCGGGGAGCTGTTTTTT.

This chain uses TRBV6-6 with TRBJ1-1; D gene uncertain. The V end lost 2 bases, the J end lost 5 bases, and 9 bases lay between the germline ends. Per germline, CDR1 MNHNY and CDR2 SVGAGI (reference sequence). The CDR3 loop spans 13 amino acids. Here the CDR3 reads CASSYIWGTEAFF. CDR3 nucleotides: TGTGCCAGCAGTTACATATGGGGTACTGAAGCTTTCTTT.

In DNA, the CDR3 is TGTGCCAGCAGTGAATGGCCAAGCAATCAGCCCCAGCATTTT. Translating gives CASSEWPSNQPQHF. V and J are TRBV2 and TRBJ1-5, with no clear D. This CDR3 contains 14 residues. The V and J ends lost 2 bases and 1 base respectively, with 6 bases between them. The V gene's germline CDR1 is SNHLY and CDR2 FYNNEI. The whole variable domain, filled in from reference TRBV2 and TRBJ1-5, reads EPEVTQTPSHQVTQMGQEVILRCVPISNHLYFYWYRQILGQKVEFLVSFYNNEISEKSEIFDDQFSVERPDGSNFTLKIRSTKLEDSAMYFCASSEWPSNQPQHFGDGTRLSIL.

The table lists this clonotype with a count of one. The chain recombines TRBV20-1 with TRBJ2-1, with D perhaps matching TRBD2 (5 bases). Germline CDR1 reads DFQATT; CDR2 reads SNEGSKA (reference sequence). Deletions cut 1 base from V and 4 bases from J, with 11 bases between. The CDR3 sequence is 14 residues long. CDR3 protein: CSARAPGSYNEQFF. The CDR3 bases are TGCAGTGCTAGAGCTCCGGGGAGTTACAATGAGCAGTTCTTC.

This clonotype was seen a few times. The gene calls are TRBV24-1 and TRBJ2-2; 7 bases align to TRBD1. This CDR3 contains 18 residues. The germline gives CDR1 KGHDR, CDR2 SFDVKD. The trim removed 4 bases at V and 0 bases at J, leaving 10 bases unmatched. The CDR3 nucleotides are TGTGCCACCAGTGACCCTCCAGCCGGGACAGCGAACACCGGGGAGCTGTTTTTT. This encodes CATSDPPAGTANTGELFF.

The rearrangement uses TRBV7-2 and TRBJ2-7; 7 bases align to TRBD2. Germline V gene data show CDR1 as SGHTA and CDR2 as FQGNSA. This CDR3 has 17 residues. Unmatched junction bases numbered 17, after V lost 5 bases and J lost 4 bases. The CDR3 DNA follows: TGTGCCAGCAGCCCTTTTTCCCTCAATAGCGGGCTATACGAGCAGTACTTC. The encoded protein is CASSPFSLNSGLYEQYF.

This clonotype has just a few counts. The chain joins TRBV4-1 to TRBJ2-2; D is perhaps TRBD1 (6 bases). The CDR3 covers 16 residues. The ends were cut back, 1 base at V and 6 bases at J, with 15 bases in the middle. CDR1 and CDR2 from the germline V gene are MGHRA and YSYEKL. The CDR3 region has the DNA TGCGCCAGCAGCCAAGGTAGAAGGGGGTCCGCCGGGGAGCTGTTTTTT. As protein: CASSQGRRGSAGELFF.

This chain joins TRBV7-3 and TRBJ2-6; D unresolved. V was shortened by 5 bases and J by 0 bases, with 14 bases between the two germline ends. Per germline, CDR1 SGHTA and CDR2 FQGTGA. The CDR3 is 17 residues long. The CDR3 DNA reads TGTGCCAGCAGCCCTACGGGCCTCTTCTCTGGGGCCAACGTCCTGACTTTC. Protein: CASSPTGLFSGANVLTF. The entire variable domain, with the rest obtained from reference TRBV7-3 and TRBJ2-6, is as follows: GAGVSQTPSNKVTEKGKYVELRCDPISGHTALYWYRQSLGQGPEFLIYFQGTGAADDSGLPNDRFFAVRPEGSVSTLKIQRTERGDSAVYLCASSPTGLFSGANVLTFGAGSRLTVL.